The 28 T cell receptor beta chains in this list originate from one sample, sequenced in a study of patients and donors after allogeneic stem cell transplantation. TCRdb reprocessed the RT-PCR reads with MiXCR, giving one entry per CDR3 protein. The sample has approximately 200,000 distinct CDR3 sequences; 38% are singletons. The sequencing sample was made of blood, either unsorted or a sorted T cell fraction (not recorded which). These receptors originate from a human donor who was either an allogeneic HSCT recipient or a stem cell or donor lymphocyte infusion donor (not recorded which). It is not recorded whose cells these are; they may come from a transplant donor.

Here the CDR3 DNA reads TGCAGTGCTGAGGGGGTCACCGGGGAGCTGTTTTTT. Its translation is CSAEGVTGELFF. The genes are TRBV20-1 and TRBJ2-2; D is possibly TRBD1 (6 bases). This CDR3 region has 12 residues. Germline V gene lookup returns CDR1 DFQATT and CDR2 SNEGSKA (reference sequence). V lost 5 bases and J lost 4, with 8 bases in between.

The rearrangement links TRBV5-6 to TRBJ1-2, with TRBD1 matching over 7 bases. This CDR3 spans 12 amino acids. J was trimmed by 9 bases and V by 4 bases; bases with no gene match: 6. Germline V gives CDR1 SGHDT, CDR2 YYEEEE. The CDR3 protein is CASSQTRGSYTF. The CDR3 region has the DNA TGTGCCAGCAGCCAAACCAGGGGGAGCTACACCTTC.

V gene TRBV9 combines with J gene TRBJ2-1; D is possibly TRBD2 (6 bases). This CDR3 is built from 14 residues. The ends were cut back, 2 bases at V and 8 bases at J, with 14 bases in the middle. Germline CDR1 reads SGDLS; CDR2 reads YYNGEE. The DNA for the CDR3 is TGTGCCAGCAGCGTTAGCGGTCGAAGCGATGAGCAGTTCTTC. Amino acids: CASSVSGRSDEQFF.

The V call is TRBV28, the J call TRBJ1-1; 8 nucleotides line up with TRBD1. The germline V gene encodes CDR1 MDHEN and CDR2 SYDVKM. The J segment lost 3 bases and the V segment lost 5 bases, leaving 8 bases of the junction unmatched. The CDR3 runs to 15 residues. DNA for the CDR3: TGTGCCAGCAGTCCCACAAGACAGGGGTACACTGAAGCTTTCTTT. It encodes CASSPTRQGYTEAFF. The whole variable domain, filled in from reference TRBV28 and TRBJ1-1, reads DVKVTQSSRYLVKRTGEKVFLECVQDMDHENMFWYRQDPGLGLRLIYFSYDVKMKEKGDIPEGYSVSREKKERFSLILESASTNQTSMYLCASSPTRQGYTEAFFGQGTRLTVV.

The V gene is TRBV10-3, the J gene TRBJ2-6, with D maybe TRBD1 (5 bases). The V gene lost 3 bases and the J gene lost 1 base, with 16 bases spanning the gap. The CDR3 covers 18 residues. Looked up from germline, CDR1 is ENHRY and CDR2 is SYGVKD. The CDR3 nucleotides are TGTGCCATCAGTGACCCGTCTGACAGCCTTTCTGGGGCCAACGTCCTGACTTTC. This gives the protein CAISDPSDSLSGANVLTF.

This clonotype appeared a few times. The J gene is TRBJ2-1, the V gene TRBV5-1; D might be TRBD1 or TRBD2, each matching 6 bases. V was clipped by 2 bases and J by 9 bases, with 15 bases between them. The CDR3 sequence is 14 residues long. Germline lookup yields CDR1 SGHRS and CDR2 YFSETQ. The CDR3 DNA reads as TGCGCCAGCAGCTTCCGGGGGCAAGGGGCTGAGCAGTTCTTC. Amino acid sequence: CASSFRGQGAEQFF. The full variable domain, its missing parts supplied by reference TRBV5-1 and TRBJ2-1, is KAGVTQTPRYLIKTRGQQVTLSCSPISGHRSVSWYQQTPGQGLQFLFEYFSETQRNKGNFPGRFSGRQFSNSRSEMNVSTLELGDSALYLCASSFRGQGAEQFFGPGTRLTVL.

The chain uses TRBV10-3 and TRBJ2-1, with D unclear. Trimming cost V 2 bases and J 8 bases, with 7 bases left between them. This CDR3 is 12 amino acids long. Germline lookup yields CDR1 ENHRY and CDR2 SYGVKD. The CDR3, as DNA: TGTGCCATCAGTGAGGCTTCGGATGAGCAGTTCTTC. This translates into CAISEASDEQFF.

The chain is built from TRBV4-1 and TRBJ2-7; 9 bases are a match to TRBD1. From germline, CDR1 is MGHRA and CDR2 YSYEKL. The ends lost 4 bases at V and 2 bases at J; junction bases unmatched: 6. This CDR3 spans 15 amino acids. In nucleotides, the CDR3 is TGCGCCAGCAGCCCAGGACAGGGGCCAGCCTACGAGCAGTACTTC. Protein product: CASSPGQGPAYEQYF.

This rearrangement joins TRBV24-1 to TRBJ2-7; D perhaps matches TRBD1 (5 bases). CDR1 and CDR2 from the germline V gene are KGHDR and SFDVKD. This CDR3 region has 14 residues. Trimming pared 4 bases from V and 7 bases from J, leaving 16 bases between. The CDR3: CATSDPNLQGEQYF. CDR3 sequence (DNA): TGTGCCACCAGTGACCCTAACCTCCAGGGTGAGCAGTACTTC.

This chain links TRBV20-1 with TRBJ2-2, with D perhaps TRBD1 or TRBD2 (5 bases each). Germline values: CDR1 DFQATT, CDR2 SNEGSKA (reference sequence). The CDR3 sequence is 13 residues long. Trimming stripped 3 bases from V and 9 bases from J, with 14 bases between. The CDR3 here is CSARGPSSRELFF. The CDR3, as DNA: TGCAGTGCTAGGGGACCGAGTAGTAGGGAGCTGTTTTTT.

A few counts support this clonotype. The J gene is TRBJ1-1, the V gene TRBV7-3; 8 bases are a match to TRBD1. The CDR3 extends over 15 amino acids. Germline trimming cut 3 bases from V and 4 bases from J; bases unmatched to any gene: 7. Per the germline V gene, CDR1 is SGHTA and CDR2 is FQGTGA. This CDR3 is CASSLSGTGSTEAFF. The CDR3 DNA reads as TGTGCCAGCAGCTTGTCCGGGACAGGATCCACTGAAGCTTTCTTT.

This clonotype was detected only a few times. The CDR3, as DNA: TGTGCCAGCAGTGAAGGGGCAGGGGGTAATCAGCCCCAGCATTTT. It yields the protein CASSEGAGGNQPQHF. The chain is built from TRBV6-1 and TRBJ1-5, with 7 nucleotides matching TRBD1. Germline V lookup: CDR1 MNHNS, CDR2 SASEGT. Trimming removed 1 base from V and 4 bases from J; junction bases left unmatched: 4. This CDR3 is 15 amino acids long.

The chain couples TRBV7-2 to TRBJ1-3, with D perhaps matching TRBD1 (5 bases). Germline-derived CDR1 and CDR2 are SGHTA and FQGNSA. V was clipped by 5 bases and J by 0 bases, with 14 bases between them. The CDR3 sequence is 16 residues long. CDR3 loop: CASSMEPGYSGNTIYF. Here the CDR3 DNA reads TGTGCCAGCAGCATGGAACCAGGGTACTCTGGAAACACCATATATTTT.

This clonotype was counted a few times. The rearrangement joins TRBV7-2 to TRBJ1-5; TRBD1 matches at 10 bases. Germline CDR1 SGHTA, CDR2 FQGNSA. Germline trimming cut 5 bases from V and 4 bases from J; bases unmatched to any gene: 5. The CDR3 extends over 15 amino acids. This CDR3 reads CASSQGQGRNQPQHF. In DNA form, the CDR3 reads TGTGCCAGCAGCCAGGGACAGGGGAGGAATCAGCCCCAGCATTTT.

This clonotype was seen more than once but under ten times. The DNA of the CDR3 is TGCAGTGCTCTATCCGGGAAATCCTACGAGCAGTACTTC. Its protein is CSALSGKSYEQYF. J is TRBJ2-7 and V is TRBV20-1; possible D gene TRBD2, 5 bases. The CDR3 totals 13 residues. V was clipped by 5 bases and J by 1 base, with 12 bases between them. Germline V CDR1 and CDR2: DFQATT, SNEGSKA (reference sequence).

V gene TRBV15 combines with J gene TRBJ2-5, with D unclear. CDR1 and CDR2 (germline): LNHNV, YYDKDF (reference sequence). CDR3 length: 14 residues. Trimming cost V 1 base and J 0 bases, with 6 bases left between them. The CDR3: CATSRGTDQETQYF. DNA of the CDR3: TGTGCCACCAGCAGAGGTACAGACCAAGAGACCCAGTACTTC.

This clonotype was recorded a few times. This sequence joins TRBV28 and TRBJ1-5, with unresolved D. There are 13 residues in the CDR3. The germline V gene encodes CDR1 MDHEN and CDR2 SYDVKM. Trimming took off 5 bases at V and 6 bases at J, with 11 bases between the two ends. CDR3: CASSVPIVQPQHF. For the CDR3, the DNA is TGTGCCAGCAGTGTCCCCATTGTTCAGCCCCAGCATTTT. Full variable domain (missing parts from reference TRBV28 and TRBJ1-5): DVKVTQSSRYLVKRTGEKVFLECVQDMDHENMFWYRQDPGLGLRLIYFSYDVKMKEKGDIPEGYSVSREKKERFSLILESASTNQTSMYLCASSVPIVQPQHFGDGTRLSIL.

The chain is built from TRBV12-3 or TRBV12-4 and TRBJ2-7; D call uncertain. Trimming left V 0 bases short and J 3 bases short, with 15 bases between. The CDR3 totals 16 residues. CDR3 nucleotides: TGTGCCAGCAGTTTAGCAGCGCGGAAATATTACTACGAGCAGTACTTC. This gives the protein CASSLAARKYYYEQYF.

The chain joins TRBV5-4 to TRBJ2-7, with 10 bases aligning to TRBD1. The CDR3 is 14 amino acids. Losses at the gene ends were 4 bases for V and 1 base for J; bases not matched to a gene: 2. CDR1 is SGHNT and CDR2 is YYREEE in the germline V gene (reference sequence). The CDR3 DNA is TGTGCCAGCAGCGTGGGACAGGGGTCCTACGAGCAGTACTTC. This translates into CASSVGQGSYEQYF.

The table lists this clonotype with a few counts. The rearrangement joins TRBV24-1 to TRBJ2-1; D is uncertain. Germline V gene data show CDR1 as KGHDR and CDR2 as SFDVKD. This CDR3 spans 16 amino acids. The germline V and J ends were trimmed by 2 bases and 7 bases, with 17 bases remaining between them. DNA of the CDR3: TGTGCCACCAGTGATTCATTCTGGGTCCTTCAGAATGAGCAGTTCTTC. Amino acid sequence: CATSDSFWVLQNEQFF.

The J gene is TRBJ1-4, the V gene TRBV20-1; D ambiguous. CDR1 and CDR2 (germline): DFQATT, SNEGSKA (reference sequence). This CDR3 contains 13 residues. Trimming stripped 6 bases from V and 0 bases from J, with 8 bases between. The CDR3 reads CSAHGATNEKLFF. DNA for the CDR3: TGCAGTGCCCATGGTGCAACTAATGAAAAACTGTTTTTT.

The chain recombines TRBV4-2 with TRBJ1-2, with D uncertain. The germline CDR1 and CDR2 sequences are LGHNA and YNFKEQ. The length of the CDR3 is 15 residues. The ends were cut back, 0 bases at V and 3 bases at J, with 11 bases in the middle. The CDR3 DNA sequence: TGTGCCAGCAGCCAAGACGGCGGGGTTGACTATGGCTACACCTTC. Translating gives CASSQDGGVDYGYTF.

The V and J genes are TRBV29-1 and TRBJ1-1; D remains unclear. Germline CDR1 SQVTM, CDR2 ANQGSEA. Trimming pared 1 base from V and 1 base from J, leaving 10 bases between. The CDR3 consists of 14 residues. Here the CDR3 DNA reads TGCAGCGTTGAAGCCCTTGACACGAACACTGAAGCTTTCTTT. It codes for CSVEALDTNTEAFF.

This clonotype has more than one count but fewer than ten. V gene TRBV4-1 combines with J gene TRBJ1-4; no clear D gene. The CDR3 extends over 14 amino acids. With 5 bases removed from V and 7 bases from J, the gap between germline ends came to 14 bases. Per the germline V gene, CDR1 is MGHRA and CDR2 is YSYEKL. CDR3 nucleotide sequence: TGCGCCAGCAGCTCAAGGATGGAAATTGAAAAACTGTTTTTT. The encoded protein is CASSSRMEIEKLFF.

J is TRBJ1-1 and V is TRBV5-1; 10 nucleotides match TRBD1. Germline CDR1 and CDR2: SGHRS and YFSETQ. V trimming: 3 bases; J trimming: 7 bases; junction bases outside the gene matches: 6. There are 14 residues in the CDR3. The CDR3 DNA reads TGCGCCAGCAGCTGGGACAGGGGATTGGGTGAAGCTTTCTTT. This gives the protein CASSWDRGLGEAFF.

Only a few counts were recorded for this clonotype. This chain joins TRBV4-1 and TRBJ2-5; 7 nucleotides match TRBD1. V shed 0 bases and J 2 bases; nucleotides not matched to a gene: 12. Germline values: CDR1 MGHRA, CDR2 YSYEKL. The length of the CDR3 is 18 residues. The CDR3 reads CASSQDRRQRTGQETQYF. CDR3 nucleotides: TGCGCCAGCAGCCAAGACCGAAGACAACGGACAGGACAAGAGACCCAGTACTTC.

This clonotype was counted only a few times. The chain is built from TRBV12-3 or TRBV12-4 and TRBJ1-2; 9 bases agree with TRBD1. CDR3 length equals 14 residues. The J segment lost 12 bases and the V segment lost 5 bases, leaving 13 bases of the junction unmatched. The CDR3 sequence is CASSLTKQGANHTF. CDR3 DNA sequence: TGTGCCAGCAGTCTTACGAAACAGGGGGCCAATCACACCTTC.

The chain has TRBV6-5 and TRBJ2-1, with D perhaps matching TRBD1 (5 bases). This CDR3 is built from 14 residues. CDR1 is MNHEY, CDR2 SVGAGI, per germline. V was cut by 6 bases and J by 4 bases, with 13 bases left in between. The DNA of the CDR3 is TGTGCCAGCAGGCAGGGTAACCCTTACAATGAGCAGTTCTTC. It specifies CASRQGNPYNEQFF.